The 9 T cell receptor beta chains presented below share a single source sample, sequenced in a study of T cell repertoires in cytomegalovirus infection. MiXCR was run by TCRdb on the reads, yielding one entry per CDR3 protein. Of under 250,000 distinct CDR3 sequences listed, 9% to 15% are singletons. The material sequenced was PBMCs. The receptors come from a human donor in good health (CMV status not recorded). Some clones in this sample may be carry-over from other donors' samples.

On this clonotype: A much larger clone lies one base from this, so it may be a read error. Likely a read error: the CDR3 ends without its conserved phenylalanine or tryptophan. This chain links TRBV20-1 with TRBJ2-1, with 7 nucleotides matching TRBD2. The CDR3 sequence is 15 residues long. Germline loops: CDR1 DFQATT, CDR2 SNEGSKA (reference sequence). The trim removed 0 bases at V and 0 bases at J, leaving 2 bases unmatched. The chain's CDR3 is CSARDGGSSYNEQFI. CDR3 DNA sequence: TGCAGTGCTAGAGATGGCGGGAGCTCCTACAATGAGCAGTTCATC.

This clonotype appeared a few times. The J gene is TRBJ2-2, the V gene TRBV4-1, with D perhaps TRBD1 (5 bases). The CDR3 length is 17 residues. The germline V and J ends were trimmed by 5 bases and 0 bases, with 16 bases remaining between them. The V gene's germline CDR1 is MGHRA and CDR2 YSYEKL. CDR3 sequence (DNA): TGCGCCAGCAGCAAATCTACAGGTTCCGCGAACACCGGGGAGCTGTTTTTT. It translates to CASSKSTGSANTGELFF.

This chain links TRBV9 with TRBJ2-3; no clear D gene. Trimming shortened V by 3 bases and J by 2 bases, and 10 bases separated the two germline ends. This CDR3 region has 14 residues. Germline CDR1 and CDR2: SGDLS and YYNGEE. The CDR3 DNA reads as TGTGCCAGCAGCGGACCCCTCCACACAGATACGCAGTATTTT. This translates into CASSGPLHTDTQYF.

CDR3 protein: CSVEPGEAGYGYTF. The CDR3 DNA reads as TGCAGCGTTGAACCCGGTGAGGCGGGATATGGCTACACCTTC. The chain uses TRBV29-1 and TRBJ1-2; D uncertain. In germline, CDR1 is SQVTM, CDR2 ANQGSEA. V shed 2 bases and J shed 5 bases, with 15 bases lying between them. This CDR3 is 14 amino acids long.

This clonotype was picked up many times. The gene calls are TRBV7-8 and TRBJ2-2; D possibly uses TRBD1 or TRBD2 (5 bases each). The CDR3 has 12 amino acids. Germline lookup yields CDR1 SGHVS and CDR2 FQNEAQ. V was cut by 9 bases and J by 2 bases, with 7 bases left in between. In DNA form, the CDR3 reads TGTGCCAGGGGGGAAAACACCGGGGAGCTGTTTTTT. It encodes CARGENTGELFF.

The V gene is TRBV20-1, the J gene TRBJ1-2; TRBD1 matches at 8 bases. This CDR3 is built from 15 residues. The germline CDR1 and CDR2 sequences are DFQATT and SNEGSKA (reference sequence). Trimming took 4 bases from V and 4 from J; bases not matched to a gene: 11. The CDR3 loop is CSATPSDRAPYGYTF. In nucleotides, the CDR3 is TGCAGTGCTACCCCGTCGGACAGGGCACCCTATGGCTACACCTTC.

In its sample, this clonotype was seen many times. V is TRBV4-1 and J is TRBJ1-1; no clear D gene. The CDR3 is 14 amino acids. In germline, CDR1 is MGHRA, CDR2 YSYEKL. Trimming took off 4 bases at V and 0 bases at J, with 9 bases between the two ends. DNA of the CDR3: TGCGCCAGCAGCCCGAACCGGCTGAACACTGAAGCTTTCTTT. It specifies CASSPNRLNTEAFF.

This clonotype was seen many times. The rearrangement links TRBV7-2 to TRBJ2-1; the match to TRBD1 covers 7 bases. Germline V gene lookup returns CDR1 SGHTA and CDR2 FQGNSA. The CDR3 has 16 amino acids. The trim removed 5 bases at V and 4 bases at J, leaving 11 bases unmatched. CDR3 region: CASSRMTGTVYNEQFF. The CDR3 region has the DNA TGTGCCAGCAGCCGAATGACCGGGACAGTTTACAATGAGCAGTTCTTC.

This clonotype was recorded a few times. This chain links TRBV14 with TRBJ2-2; D call uncertain. Germline CDR1 reads SGHDN; CDR2 reads FVKESK. The CDR3 loop spans 15 amino acids. Trimming took 0 bases from V and 1 from J, leaving 6 bases between them. Here the CDR3 DNA reads TGTGCCAGCAGCCAAGAATTGGTGAACACCGGGGAGCTGTTTTTT. Amino acids: CASSQELVNTGELFF.